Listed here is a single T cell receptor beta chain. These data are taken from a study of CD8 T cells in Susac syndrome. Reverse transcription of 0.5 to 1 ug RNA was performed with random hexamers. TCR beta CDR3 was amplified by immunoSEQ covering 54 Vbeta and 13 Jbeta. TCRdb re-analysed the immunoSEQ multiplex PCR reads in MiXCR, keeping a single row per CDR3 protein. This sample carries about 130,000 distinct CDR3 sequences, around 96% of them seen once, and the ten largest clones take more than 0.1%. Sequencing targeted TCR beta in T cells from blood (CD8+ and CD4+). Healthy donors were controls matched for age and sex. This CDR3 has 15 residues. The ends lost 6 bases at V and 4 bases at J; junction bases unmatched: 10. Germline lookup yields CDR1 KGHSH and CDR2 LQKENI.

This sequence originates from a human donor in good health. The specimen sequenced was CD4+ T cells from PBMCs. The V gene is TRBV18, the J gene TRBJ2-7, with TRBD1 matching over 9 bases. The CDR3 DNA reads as TGTGCCAGCTCCCGACCGGGACAGGGCGATTACGAGCAGTACTTC. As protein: CASSRPGQGDYEQYF.